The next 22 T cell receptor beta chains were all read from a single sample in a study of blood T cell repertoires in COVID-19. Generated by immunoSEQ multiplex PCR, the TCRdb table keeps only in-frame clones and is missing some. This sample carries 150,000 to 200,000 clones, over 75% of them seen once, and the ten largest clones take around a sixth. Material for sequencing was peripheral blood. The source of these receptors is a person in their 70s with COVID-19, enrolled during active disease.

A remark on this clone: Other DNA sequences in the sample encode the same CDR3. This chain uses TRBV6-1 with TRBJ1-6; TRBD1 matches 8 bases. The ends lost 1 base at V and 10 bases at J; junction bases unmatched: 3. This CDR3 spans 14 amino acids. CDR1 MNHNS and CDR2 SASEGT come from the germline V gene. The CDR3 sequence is CASSEGQGSSPLHF. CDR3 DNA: TGTGCCAGCAGTGAAGGACAGGGGTCCTCACCCCTCCACTTT.

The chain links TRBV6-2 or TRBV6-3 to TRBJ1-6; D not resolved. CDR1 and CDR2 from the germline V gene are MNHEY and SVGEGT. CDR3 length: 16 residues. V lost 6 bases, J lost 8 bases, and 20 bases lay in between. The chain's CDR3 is CASSLRRASLDSPLHF. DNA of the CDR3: TGTGCCAGCAGCCTGAGGAGGGCCTCGTTGGATTCACCCCTCCACTTT.

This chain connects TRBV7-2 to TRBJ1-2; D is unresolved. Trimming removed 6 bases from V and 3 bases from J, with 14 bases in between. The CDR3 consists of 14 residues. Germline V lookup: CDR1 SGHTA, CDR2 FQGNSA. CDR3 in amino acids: CASRDPGWDYGYTF. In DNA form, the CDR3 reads TGTGCCAGCAGAGACCCGGGGTGGGACTATGGCTACACCTTC. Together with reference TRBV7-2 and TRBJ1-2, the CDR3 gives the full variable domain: GAGVSQSPSNKVTEKGKDVELRCDPISGHTALYWYRQSLGQGLEFLIYFQGNSAPDKSGLPSDRFSAERTGGSVSTLTIQRTQQEDSAVYLCASRDPGWDYGYTFGSGTRLTVV.

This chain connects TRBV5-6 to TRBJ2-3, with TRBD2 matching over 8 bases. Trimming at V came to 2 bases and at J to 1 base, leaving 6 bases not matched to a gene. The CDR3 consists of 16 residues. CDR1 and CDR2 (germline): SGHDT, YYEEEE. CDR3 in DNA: TGTGCCAGCAGCTTAGACCAACTAGCGGGCACAGATACGCAGTATTTT. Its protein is CASSLDQLAGTDTQYF. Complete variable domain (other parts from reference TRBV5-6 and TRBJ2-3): DAGVTQSPTHLIKTRGQQVTLRCSPKSGHDTVSWYQQALGQGPQFIFQYYEEEERQRGNFPDRFSGHQFPNYSSELNVNALLLGDSALYLCASSLDQLAGTDTQYFGPGTRLTVL.

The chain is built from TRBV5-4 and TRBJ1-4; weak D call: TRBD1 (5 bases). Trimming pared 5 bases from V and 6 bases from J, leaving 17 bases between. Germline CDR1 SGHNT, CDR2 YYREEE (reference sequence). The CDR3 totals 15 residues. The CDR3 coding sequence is TGTGCCAGCAGGCGGGGCGGAAGTAAACATGAAAAACTGTTTTTT. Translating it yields CASRRGGSKHEKLFF.

CDR3 bases: TGCAGTGCTAGTCCGGTCAGGCCGAACACTGAAGCTTTCTTT. Protein sequence: CSASPVRPNTEAFF. The V call is TRBV20-1, the J call TRBJ1-1; D gene uncertain. The CDR3 runs 14 residues. The V and J ends lost 3 bases and 1 base respectively, with 12 bases between them. CDR1 is DFQATT and CDR2 is SNEGSKA in the germline V gene (reference sequence).

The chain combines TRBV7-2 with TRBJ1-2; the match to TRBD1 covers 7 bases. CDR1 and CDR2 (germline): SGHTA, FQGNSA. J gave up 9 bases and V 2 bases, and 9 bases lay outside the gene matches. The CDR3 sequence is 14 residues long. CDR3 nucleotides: TGTGCCAGCAGCTTATTGAGGGCAGGGGGGAGCTACACCTTC. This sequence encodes CASSLLRAGGSYTF.

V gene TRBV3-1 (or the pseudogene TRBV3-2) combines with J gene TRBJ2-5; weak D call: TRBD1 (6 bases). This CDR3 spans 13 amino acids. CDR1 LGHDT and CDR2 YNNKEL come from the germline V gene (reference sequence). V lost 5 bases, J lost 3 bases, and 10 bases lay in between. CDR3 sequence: CASSFEGEETQYF. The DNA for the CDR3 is TGTGCCAGCAGCTTCGAGGGGGAAGAGACCCAGTACTTC.

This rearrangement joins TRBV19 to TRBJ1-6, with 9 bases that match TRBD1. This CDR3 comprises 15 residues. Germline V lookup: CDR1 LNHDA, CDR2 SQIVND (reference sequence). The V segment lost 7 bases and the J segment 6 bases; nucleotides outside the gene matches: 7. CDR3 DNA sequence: TGTGCCAGTAACCCGGGACAGGGATTTAATTCACCCCTCCACTTT. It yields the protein CASNPGQGFNSPLHF.

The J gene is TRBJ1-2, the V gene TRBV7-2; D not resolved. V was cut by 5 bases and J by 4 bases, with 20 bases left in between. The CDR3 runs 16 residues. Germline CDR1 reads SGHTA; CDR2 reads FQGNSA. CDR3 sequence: CASSPQISGESYGYTF. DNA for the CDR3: TGTGCCAGCAGCCCACAAATTTCCGGGGAGTCCTATGGCTACACCTTC.

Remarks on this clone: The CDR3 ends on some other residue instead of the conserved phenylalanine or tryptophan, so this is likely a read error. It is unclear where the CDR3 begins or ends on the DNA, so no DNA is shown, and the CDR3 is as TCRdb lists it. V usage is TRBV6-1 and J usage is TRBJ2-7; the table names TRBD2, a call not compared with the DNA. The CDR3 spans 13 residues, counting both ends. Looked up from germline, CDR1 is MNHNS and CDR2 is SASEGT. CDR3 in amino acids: CASSELVARDILL.

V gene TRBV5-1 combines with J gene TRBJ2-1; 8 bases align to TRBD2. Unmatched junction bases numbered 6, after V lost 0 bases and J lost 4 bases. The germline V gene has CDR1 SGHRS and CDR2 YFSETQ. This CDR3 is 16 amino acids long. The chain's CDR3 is CASSLGGLAGYNEQFF. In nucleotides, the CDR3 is TGCGCCAGCAGCTTGGGAGGTCTAGCGGGTTACAATGAGCAGTTCTTC.

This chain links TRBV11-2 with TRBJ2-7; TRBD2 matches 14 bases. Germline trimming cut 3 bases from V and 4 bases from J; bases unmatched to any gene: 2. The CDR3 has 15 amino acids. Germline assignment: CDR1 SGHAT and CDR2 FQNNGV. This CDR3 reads CASSLGLAGVYEQYF. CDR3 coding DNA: TGTGCCAGCAGCTTGGGACTAGCGGGAGTTTACGAGCAGTACTTC.

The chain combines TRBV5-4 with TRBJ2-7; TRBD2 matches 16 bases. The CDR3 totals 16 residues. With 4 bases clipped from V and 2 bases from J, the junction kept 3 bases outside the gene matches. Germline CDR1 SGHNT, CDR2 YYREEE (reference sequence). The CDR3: CASSIGTSGRAYEQYF. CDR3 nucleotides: TGTGCCAGCAGCATCGGGACTAGCGGGAGGGCCTACGAGCAGTACTTC.

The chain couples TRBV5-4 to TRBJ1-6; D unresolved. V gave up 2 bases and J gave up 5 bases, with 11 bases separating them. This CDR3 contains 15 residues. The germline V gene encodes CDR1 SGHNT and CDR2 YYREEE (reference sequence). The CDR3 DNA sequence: TGTGCCAGCAGCTTCGCAAACCGAGATAATTCACCCCTCCACTTT. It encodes CASSFANRDNSPLHF. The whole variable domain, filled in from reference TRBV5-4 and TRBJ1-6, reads ETGVTQSPTHLIKTRGQQVTLRCSSQSGHNTVSWYQQALGQGPQFIFQYYREEENGRGNFPPRFSGLQFPNYSSELNVNALELDDSALYLCASSFANRDNSPLHFGNGTRLTVT.

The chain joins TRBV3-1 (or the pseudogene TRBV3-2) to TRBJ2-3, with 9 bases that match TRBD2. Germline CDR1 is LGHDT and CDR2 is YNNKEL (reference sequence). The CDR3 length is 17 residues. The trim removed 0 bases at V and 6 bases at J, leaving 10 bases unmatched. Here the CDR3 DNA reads TGTGCCAGCAGCCAAGATTCCGGGCGGGGGGGGAAGGATACGCAGTATTTT. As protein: CASSQDSGRGGKDTQYF.

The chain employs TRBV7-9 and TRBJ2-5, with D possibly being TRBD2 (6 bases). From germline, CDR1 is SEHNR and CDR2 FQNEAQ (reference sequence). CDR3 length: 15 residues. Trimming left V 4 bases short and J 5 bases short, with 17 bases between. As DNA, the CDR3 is TGTGCCAGCAGCTCCCGACTAGGTGTAAATGAGACCCAGTACTTC. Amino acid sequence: CASSSRLGVNETQYF.

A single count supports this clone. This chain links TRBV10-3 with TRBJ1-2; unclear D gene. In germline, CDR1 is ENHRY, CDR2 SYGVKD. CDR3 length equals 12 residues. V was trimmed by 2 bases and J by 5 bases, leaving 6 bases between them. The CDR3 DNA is TGTGCCATCAGTGAGGGGGAGTATGGCTACACCTTC. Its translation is CAISEGEYGYTF.

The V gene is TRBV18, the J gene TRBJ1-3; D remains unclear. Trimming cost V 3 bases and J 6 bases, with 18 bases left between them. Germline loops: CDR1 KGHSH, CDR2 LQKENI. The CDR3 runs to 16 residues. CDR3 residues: CASSPPLETRENTIYF. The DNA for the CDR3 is TGTGCCAGCTCACCCCCTCTGGAAACACGGGAAAACACCATATATTTT.

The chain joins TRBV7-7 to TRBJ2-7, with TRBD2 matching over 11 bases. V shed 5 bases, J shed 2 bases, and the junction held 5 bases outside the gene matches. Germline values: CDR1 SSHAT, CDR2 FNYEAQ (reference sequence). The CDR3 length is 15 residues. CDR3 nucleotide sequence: TGTGCCAGCAGCGCTGGACTAGCGGGCACCTACGAGCAGTACTTC. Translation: CASSAGLAGTYEQYF.

For the CDR3, the DNA is TGTGCCAGCTCGGACAGGTCGGGAGGAAACACCATATATTTT. The encoded protein is CASSDRSGGNTIYF. The chain uses TRBV28 and TRBJ1-3; 7 bases line up with TRBD1. The CDR3 is 14 residues long. The J segment lost 4 bases and the V segment lost 8 bases, leaving 8 bases of the junction unmatched. Germline-derived CDR1 and CDR2 are MDHEN and SYDVKM.

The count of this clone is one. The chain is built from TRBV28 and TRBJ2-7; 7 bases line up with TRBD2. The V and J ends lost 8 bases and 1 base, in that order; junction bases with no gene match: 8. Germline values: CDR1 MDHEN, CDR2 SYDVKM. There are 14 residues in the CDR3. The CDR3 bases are TGTGCCAGCGGGTCCTTCGGGGGGTCCTACGAGCAGTACTTC. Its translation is CASGSFGGSYEQYF.